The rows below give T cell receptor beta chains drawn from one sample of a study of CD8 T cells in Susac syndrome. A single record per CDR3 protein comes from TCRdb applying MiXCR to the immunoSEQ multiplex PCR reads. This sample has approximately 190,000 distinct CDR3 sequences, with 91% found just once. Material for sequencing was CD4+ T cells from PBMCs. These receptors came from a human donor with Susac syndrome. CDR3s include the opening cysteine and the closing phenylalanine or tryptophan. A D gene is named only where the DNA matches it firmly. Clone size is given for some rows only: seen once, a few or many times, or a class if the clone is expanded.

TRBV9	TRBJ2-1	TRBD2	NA	CASSVEGGASRKVEQFF	TGTGCCAGCAGCGTAGAGGGAGGGGCTAGCCGGAAGGTTGAGCAGTTCTTC
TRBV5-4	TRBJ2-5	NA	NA	CASSLVFGETQYF	TGTGCCAGCAGCTTAGTTTTTGGGGAGACCCAGTACTTC
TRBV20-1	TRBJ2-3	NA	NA	CSARWRGSSTDTQYF	TGCAGTGCTAGATGGAGGGGATCTAGCACAGATACGCAGTATTTT
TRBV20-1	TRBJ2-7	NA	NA	CSARDPIGRGQTSGHEQYF	TGCAGTGCTAGAGATCCGATAGGCAGGGGGCAGACTAGCGGCCACGAGCAGTACTTC
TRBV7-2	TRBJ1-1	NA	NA	CASSLSLGIKGTEAFF	TGTGCCAGCAGCCTCAGTCTGGGAATAAAAGGCACTGAAGCTTTCTTT
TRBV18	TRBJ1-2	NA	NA	CASSPGDPAGYTF	TGTGCCAGCTCACCAGGAGATCCCGCCGGCTACACCTTC
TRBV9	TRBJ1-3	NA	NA	CASSVGDIGNTIYF	TGTGCCAGCAGCGTAGGTGATATTGGAAACACCATATATTTT
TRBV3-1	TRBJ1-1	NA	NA	CASSRGGALTEAFF	TGTGCCAGCAGCCGGGGGGGGGCGCTTACCGAAGCTTTCTTT
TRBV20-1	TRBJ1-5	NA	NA	CSARVDSPNQPQHF	TGCAGTGCTAGAGTGGACAGTCCTAATCAGCCCCAGCATTTT
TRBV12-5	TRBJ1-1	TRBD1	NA	CASGTGTGGGEAFF	TGTGCTAGTGGTACCGGGACAGGCGGAGGTGAAGCTTTCTTT
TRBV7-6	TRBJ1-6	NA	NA	CASSLERDRMKANSPLHF	TGTGCCAGCAGCTTAGAACGCGACAGGATGAAGGCCAATTCACCCCTCCACTTT
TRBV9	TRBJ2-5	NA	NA	CASSVASQETQYF	TGTGCCAGCAGCGTAGCCAGTCAAGAGACCCAGTACTTC
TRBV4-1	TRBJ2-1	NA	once	CASSQEKTSYNEQFF	TGCGCCAGCAGCCAAGAGAAGACTAGCTACAATGAGCAGTTCTTC
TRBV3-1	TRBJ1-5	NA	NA	CASSQGQAREPQHF	TGTGCCAGCAGCCAGGGACAAGCCCGGGAGCCCCAGCATTTT
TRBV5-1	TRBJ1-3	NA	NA	CASSLGADRYSGNTIYF	TGCGCCAGCAGCTTGGGGGCCGACAGGTACTCTGGAAACACCATATATTTT
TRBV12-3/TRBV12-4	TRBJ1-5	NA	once	CASSYLAFQPQHF	TGTGCCAGCAGTTACCTGGCGTTTCAGCCCCAGCATTTT
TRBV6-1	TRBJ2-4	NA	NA	CASSDGGPNIQYF	TGTGCCAGCAGTGACGGGGGGCCGAACATTCAGTACTTC
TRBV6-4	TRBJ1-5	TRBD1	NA	CASSRQGASHQPQHF	TGTGCCAGCAGTCGACAGGGGGCCTCTCATCAGCCCCAGCATTTT
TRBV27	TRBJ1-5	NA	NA	CASSLRRGLNQPQHF	TGTGCCAGCAGTTTAAGAAGGGGCCTCAATCAGCCCCAGCATTTT
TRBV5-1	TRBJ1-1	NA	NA	CASSLIGSSNTEAFF	TGCGCCAGCAGCTTGATTGGTAGTTCGAACACTGAAGCTTTCTTT
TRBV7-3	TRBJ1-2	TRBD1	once	CASSPGQGTGGYTF	TGTGCCAGCAGCCCGGGACAGGGAACGGGTGGCTACACCTTC
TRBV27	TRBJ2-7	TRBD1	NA	CATRTGPQTYEQYF	TGTGCCACTCGGACAGGGCCTCAAACCTACGAGCAGTACTTC
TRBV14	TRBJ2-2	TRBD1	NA	CASSQGDRGLYTGELFF	TGTGCCAGCAGCCAAGGAGACAGGGGCTTATATACCGGGGAGCTGTTTTTT
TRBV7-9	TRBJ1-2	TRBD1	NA	CASSLSVVAGGDGYTF	TGTGCCAGCAGCTTATCCGTCGTTGCAGGGGGGGATGGCTACACCTTC
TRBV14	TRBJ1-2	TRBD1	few	CASSPTGGQGGYTF	TGTGCCAGCAGCCCTACAGGGGGCCAAGGTGGCTACACCTTC
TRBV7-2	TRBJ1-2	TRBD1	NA	CASSLTFSLTGNYGYTF	TGTGCCAGCAGCTTAACGTTTTCTTTGACAGGGAACTATGGCTACACCTTC
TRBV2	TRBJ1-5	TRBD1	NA	CASSGQGARLRPQHF	TGTGCCAGCAGTGGACAGGGGGCGCGACTGCGTCCCCAGCATTTT
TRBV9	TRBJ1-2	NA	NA	CASSVATQGYGYTF	TGTGCCAGCAGCGTAGCTACGCAGGGGTATGGCTACACCTTC
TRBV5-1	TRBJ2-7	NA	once	CASTLTSSGGSSYEQYF	TGCGCCAGTACCCTAACCTCCTCAGGGGGGAGCTCCTACGAGCAGTACTTC
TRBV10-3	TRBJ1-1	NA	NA	CAISGRDTDTEAFF	TGTGCCATCAGTGGTCGGGACACAGACACTGAAGCTTTCTTT
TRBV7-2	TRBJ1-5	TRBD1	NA	CASSLDRGINQPQHF	TGTGCCAGCAGCTTAGACAGGGGGATTAATCAGCCCCAGCATTTT
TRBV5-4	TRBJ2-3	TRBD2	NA	CASSFGGLAGKTSTDTQYF	TGTGCCAGCAGCTTTGGGGGACTAGCGGGAAAAACTAGCACAGATACGCAGTATTTT
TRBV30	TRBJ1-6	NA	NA	CAWRGGRNSPLHF	TGTGCCTGGAGAGGAGGTCGTAATTCACCCCTCCACTTT
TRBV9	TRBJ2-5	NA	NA	CASSPQGLETQYF	TGTGCCAGCAGCCCCCAAGGGTTGGAGACCCAGTACTTC
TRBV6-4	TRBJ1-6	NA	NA	CASSDSPGINSPLHF	TGTGCCAGCAGTGACTCACCAGGGATTAATTCACCCCTCCACTTT
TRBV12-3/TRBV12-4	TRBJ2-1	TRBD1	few	CASSPGQGSYNEQFF	TGTGCCAGCAGTCCCGGACAGGGGTCCTACAATGAGCAGTTCTTC
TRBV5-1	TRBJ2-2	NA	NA	CASSLSTNTGELFF	TGCGCCAGCAGCTTGTCAACTAACACCGGGGAGCTGTTTTTT
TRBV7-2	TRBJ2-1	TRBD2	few	CASSWTSGGANEQFF	TGTGCCAGCAGCTGGACTAGCGGGGGGGCTAATGAGCAGTTCTTC
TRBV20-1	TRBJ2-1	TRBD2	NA	CSEQGLAGGNEQFF	TGCAGTGAGCAAGGACTAGCGGGAGGAAATGAGCAGTTCTTC
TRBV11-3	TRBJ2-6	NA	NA	CASSLLRTGANVLTF	TGTGCCAGCAGCTTACTAAGGACTGGGGCCAACGTCCTGACTTTC
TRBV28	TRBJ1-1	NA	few	CASSSPTGGTEAFF	TGTGCCAGCAGTTCACCGACGGGGGGCACTGAAGCTTTCTTT
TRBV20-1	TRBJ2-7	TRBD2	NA	CSAGGLFRGEQYF	TGCAGTGCTGGGGGACTATTTCGGGGCGAGCAGTACTTC
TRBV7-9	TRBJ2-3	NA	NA	CASSFGQLTDTQYF	TGTGCCAGCAGCTTCGGACAGCTCACAGATACGCAGTATTTT
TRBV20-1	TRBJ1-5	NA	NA	CSATTPGQNSNQPQHF	TGCAGTGCTACGACGCCGGGGCAGAATAGCAATCAGCCCCAGCATTTT
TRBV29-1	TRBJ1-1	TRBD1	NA	CSVVSGGMNTEAFF	TGCAGCGTTGTATCAGGGGGCATGAACACTGAAGCTTTCTTT